These T cell receptor beta chains were read from a single sample in a study of cytomegalovirus exposure and HLA in healthy donors. Some clones are missing from TCRdb's copy, which holds only in-frame ones; the method was immunoSEQ multiplex PCR. The sample consists of 100,000 to 150,000 clones, roughly 89% of them appearing once. Material: PBMCs. These receptors came from a woman in her late teens or twenties in good health and CMV-seronegative. Each CDR3 is given with its conserved first and last residue. Each record gives: clone size, V gene, D gene, J gene, CDR3 protein, CDR3 DNA. The D gene is left open where the match is weak. Rows may omit the clone size; those that give it use once, few, many or a size class.

clone size: few
V gene: TRBV7-9
D gene: TRBD2
J gene: TRBJ2-5
CDR3 protein: CASRSGTSGLEETQYF
CDR3 DNA: TGTGCCAGCAGGAGTGGGACTAGCGGGTTAGAAGAGACCCAGTACTTC

clone size: NA
V gene: TRBV5-1
D gene: NA
J gene: TRBJ2-7
CDR3 protein: CASSPRGGSYSYEQYF
CDR3 DNA: TGCGCCAGCAGCCCTAGGGGGGGGAGCTACTCCTACGAGCAGTACTTC

clone size: NA
V gene: TRBV5-1
D gene: NA
J gene: TRBJ1-4
CDR3 protein: CASSYPVQSSGANEKLFF
CDR3 DNA: TGCGCCAGCAGCTATCCAGTACAAAGTTCAGGGGCTAATGAAAAACTGTTTTTT

clone size: NA
V gene: TRBV5-1
D gene: NA
J gene: TRBJ2-2
CDR3 protein: CASRSSLAGELFF
CDR3 DNA: TGCGCCAGCAGGAGTTCGTTGGCCGGGGAGCTGTTTTTT

clone size: NA
V gene: TRBV28
D gene: TRBD2
J gene: TRBJ2-7
CDR3 protein: CASSLLAGDTYEQYF
CDR3 DNA: TGTGCCAGCAGTTTACTCGCGGGAGATACATACGAGCAGTACTTC

clone size: NA
V gene: TRBV12-5
D gene: TRBD1
J gene: TRBJ2-1
CDR3 protein: CASAPPGQGALGEQFF
CDR3 DNA: TGTGCTAGTGCCCCCCCGGGACAGGGGGCACTTGGTGAGCAGTTCTTC

clone size: NA
V gene: TRBV19
D gene: NA
J gene: TRBJ1-2
CDR3 protein: CASSSPGGLRLGYTF
CDR3 DNA: TGTGCCAGTAGTTCTCCGGGGGGCCTCCGGCTAGGCTACACCTTC

clone size: NA
V gene: TRBV13
D gene: NA
J gene: TRBJ2-3
CDR3 protein: CASSGREGDDTDTQYF
CDR3 DNA: TGTGCCAGCTCTGGGAGAGAGGGGGACGACACAGATACGCAGTATTTT

clone size: NA
V gene: TRBV4-1
D gene: NA
J gene: TRBJ2-3
CDR3 protein: CASSPSDFSTDTQYF
CDR3 DNA: TGCGCCAGCAGCCCATCTGACTTTAGCACAGATACGCAGTATTTT

clone size: NA
V gene: TRBV6-5
D gene: NA
J gene: TRBJ1-4
CDR3 protein: CASSSAGSTNEKLFF
CDR3 DNA: TGTGCCAGCAGTTCAGCGGGGTCAACTAATGAAAAACTGTTTTTT